These 11 T cell receptor beta chains share one sample of origin, sequenced in a study of blood T cell repertoires in COVID-19. Here immunoSEQ multiplex PCR was the method, and the copy in TCRdb shows in-frame clones only, minus some. The profile covers tens of thousands of clones, with 75% to 90% appearing a single time and 25% to 30% taken by the ten largest. Sequenced input: peripheral blood. These receptors all stem from a human donor in a cohort sampled during active COVID-19.

The rearrangement joins TRBV7-9 to TRBJ2-2; TRBD2 agrees at 7 bases. V trimming: 5 bases; J trimming: 4 bases; junction bases outside the gene matches: 7. Germline CDR1 and CDR2: SEHNR and FQNEAQ (reference sequence). The CDR3 totals 15 residues. CDR3 coding DNA: TGTGCCAGCAGCATCACGTCTAGCGGCACCGGGGAGCTGTTTTTT. It specifies CASSITSSGTGELFF.

The chain couples TRBV3-1 (or the pseudogene TRBV3-2) to TRBJ2-3, with a tentative D call TRBD2 (6 bases). V was clipped by 4 bases and J by 2 bases, with 10 bases between them. This CDR3 has 14 amino acids. Germline V gene sequence: CDR1 LGHDT, CDR2 YNNKEL (reference sequence). CDR3 sequence reads: CASSPSGYTDTQYF. The CDR3 DNA sequence: TGTGCCAGCAGCCCGAGCGGGTACACAGATACGCAGTATTTT.

The rearrangement links TRBV11-2 to TRBJ2-2, with TRBD1 matching over 7 bases. This CDR3 spans 17 amino acids. CDR1 and CDR2 (germline): SGHAT, FQNNGV. With 3 bases clipped from V and 2 bases from J, the junction kept 9 bases outside the gene matches. This chain's CDR3 is CASSFITGQPNTGELFF. As DNA, the CDR3 is TGTGCCAGCAGCTTTATAACGGGACAGCCTAACACCGGGGAGCTGTTTTTT.

The CDR3, as DNA: TGTGCCAGCAGTGAAGCCGGACAGTTCTCTGGAAACACCATATATTTT. This encodes CASSEAGQFSGNTIYF. The chain joins TRBV6-1 to TRBJ1-3; perhaps TRBD1 as D (6 bases). The CDR3 runs 16 residues. Between the trimmed V and J ends, which lost 0 bases and 0 bases, there was a span of 9 bases. Looked up from germline, CDR1 is MNHNS and CDR2 is SASEGT.

This clone has more than one count but fewer than ten. The chain couples TRBV7-9 to TRBJ1-2, with TRBD1 as a possible D gene (6 bases). Germline loops: CDR1 SEHNR, CDR2 FQNEAQ (reference sequence). The CDR3 runs 13 residues. V lost 7 bases, J lost 8 bases, and 17 bases lay in between. As DNA, the CDR3 is TGTGCCAGCACCCTTCGAGGGGGAAGGGGCTACACCTTC. Its protein is CASTLRGGRGYTF.

The chain has TRBV6-5 and TRBJ1-5; 8 nucleotides agree with TRBD1. V gave up 8 bases and J gave up 4 bases; unmatched junction bases: 10. From germline, CDR1 is MNHEY and CDR2 SVGAGI. The CDR3 is 15 residues long. CDR3 DNA: TGTGCCAGCGAAATCCGGGACAGGTCTAATCAGCCCCAGCATTTT. Amino acids: CASEIRDRSNQPQHF.

Comment on this clone: The identical CDR3 is also encoded by other nucleotide sequences in the sample. The gene calls are TRBV5-1 and TRBJ2-7; possibly TRBD1 for D (5 bases). The ends were cut back, 4 bases at V and 4 bases at J, with 9 bases in the middle. Germline CDR1 is SGHRS and CDR2 is YFSETQ. The CDR3 extends over 12 amino acids. In DNA, the CDR3 is TGCGCCAGCAGCAGCCAGGGTTACGAGCAGTACTTC. It translates to CASSSQGYEQYF.

The V and J genes are TRBV21-1 and TRBJ1-1; the table's D call, TRBD1, was not checked against the DNA. TRBV21-1 is tagged as a pseudogene. The CDR3 runs 11 residues. In nucleotides, the CDR3 is TGTGCCACGATAACAGGGGGGGAAGCTTTCTTT. Amino acid sequence: CATITGGEAFF.

The chain employs TRBV10-3 and TRBJ2-1; D is uncertain. Germline V gene data show CDR1 as ENHRY and CDR2 as SYGVKD. CDR3 size: 11 residues. V gave up 6 bases and J gave up 6 bases, with 6 bases separating them. CDR3 nucleotide sequence: TGTGCCATCAGCCTCGGCAATGAGCAGTTCTTC. This codes for CAISLGNEQFF.

The chain joins TRBV30 to TRBJ1-4; D gene ambiguous. V gave up 2 bases and J gave up 5 bases, with 15 bases separating them. The CDR3 runs 15 residues. CDR1 is GTSNPN, CDR2 SVGIG, per germline (reference sequence). The CDR3 bases are TGTGCCTGGAGTACCCGGACTGAATTAAATGAAAAACTGTTTTTT. This gives the protein CAWSTRTELNEKLFF.

The chain couples TRBV6-5 to TRBJ1-1; tentative D call: TRBD1 (5 bases). From germline, CDR1 is MNHEY and CDR2 SVGAGI. CDR3 length: 13 amino acids. V was cut by 6 bases and J by 2 bases, with 10 bases left in between. DNA for the CDR3: TGTGCCAGCAGGGGGGGATACAACACTGAAGCTTTCTTT. It translates to CASRGGYNTEAFF.